This TCR beta chain was found in a study of blood T cell repertoires in COVID-19 (TCRdb year 2020). As for the study more broadly: Samples covering the acute and convalescent phases of COVID-19 were provided by collaborators in the United States, Italy and Spain. The material from the prospective study consisted of cDNA or gDNA derived from T cells, B-cell-depleted T cells, or PBMCs. The dataset comprised deeply sampled blood TCRbeta repertoires from subjects exposed to, actively infected with, or recovered from COVID-19. The repertoires were released in a freely available public database intended as a resource for research on the immune response to SARS-CoV-2. The samples were drawn from two sources: the first 160 participants of the ongoing ImmuneRACE study, and 1,254 subjects contributed by 6 global collaborators. The sample metadata nearly always contained a de-identified subject ID, COVID-19 status, age in years and sex. Where HLA class I and class II types were available, the types were taken from metadata supplied by the sample provider, not from assay-based typing.

Whole blood was collected in K2EDTA tubes by collaborating institutions according to the institutions' own protocols. For TCRbeta analysis, collaborators shipped samples as frozen whole blood, isolated PBMCs, or DNA extracted from either of those sample types. As regards this clone: Its antigen is unknown. No qualities accompany the bases; no much larger clone lies one base away.

What the research found in general, with its limitations: The quantity of clinical and demographic metadata differed by source and by participant and was supplied without curation.

TCRbeta CDR3 regions were amplified from genomic DNA using the immunoSEQ Assay, a bias-controlled multiplex PCR. In the source study's methods: Nucleated cell counts per sample were estimated from amplification of reference gene primers within the assay. To quantify the absolute abundance of each unique TCRbeta CDR3 rearrangement, sequence reads were collapsed and filtered. Productive Simpson clonality was computed per sample as the square root of Simpson's diversity index over productive rearrangements. The source is immuneACCESS, and TCRdb retained only in-frame sequences with V and J called. Part of the clones is not carried over; for the studies checked, unresolved V genes explain less than half of this, and the remainder is unexplained. Clone size and V and J calls were adopted from that table, with D and trimming inferred from the DNA. In this sample the table shows 150,000 to 200,000 clones, 70% to 90% of which occur a single time. Of the sample, over 2.5% is held by the ten largest clones.

The CDR3, from cysteine to phenylalanine, totals 16 residues. The sequence is cut down to CDR3 DNA, 48 bases in frame from base 1. V and J are trimmed by 5 bases and 2 bases, and the gene matches miss 9 bases of the junction. Taken from the germline V gene (reference sequence), the CDR1 and CDR2 loops are LNHDA and SQIVND. The chain is encoded by TRBV19 joined to TRBJ1-3, with TRBD1 matching 7 junction bases. The sequence derives from a man aged 55-75 years with acute or convalescent COVID-19. Sequenced: peripheral blood. The CDR3 reads CASSVQPGTAGNTIYF. The bases read TGTGCCAGTAGTGTCCAACCCGGGACAGCTGGAAACACCATATATTTT.